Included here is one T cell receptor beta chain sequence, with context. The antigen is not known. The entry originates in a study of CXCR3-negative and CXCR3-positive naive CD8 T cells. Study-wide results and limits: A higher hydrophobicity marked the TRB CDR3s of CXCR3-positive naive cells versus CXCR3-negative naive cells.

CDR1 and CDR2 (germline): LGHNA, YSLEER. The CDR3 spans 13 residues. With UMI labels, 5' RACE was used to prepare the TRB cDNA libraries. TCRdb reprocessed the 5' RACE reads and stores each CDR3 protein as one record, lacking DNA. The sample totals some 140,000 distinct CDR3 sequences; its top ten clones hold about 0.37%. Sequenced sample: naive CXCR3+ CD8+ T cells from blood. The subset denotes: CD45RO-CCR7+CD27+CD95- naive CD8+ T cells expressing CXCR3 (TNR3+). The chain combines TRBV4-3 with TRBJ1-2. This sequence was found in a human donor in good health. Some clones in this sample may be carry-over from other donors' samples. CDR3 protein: CASSQEGSYGYTF.